The present entry profiles one T cell receptor (beta chain) with its context. As yet, its antigen is unknown. The CDR3 contains 16 residues. In germline, CDR1 is MNHEY, CDR2 SMNVEV (reference sequence). V lost 8 bases, J lost 2 bases, and 8 bases stayed unmatched. Unsorted PBMC DNA underwent sequencing on ten immunoSEQ deep assay plates. Authors' methods: Owing to the provision of junction-only sequences devoid of quality scores by immunoSEQ, filtering differed. Some clones are missing from TCRdb's copy, which holds only in-frame ones; the method was immunoSEQ multiplex PCR. V and J calls and clone size are given by that table; D and trimming were obtained from the DNA. The sample contains about 600,000 clones, roughly 79% of which appear only once. This record comes from a study of shared clonotypes between healthy human individuals. Study-wide findings and caveats: Represented genetic and exposure-history diversity was restricted by having few donors.

V usage is TRBV27 and J usage is TRBJ2-3; 12 bases map to TRBD1. Sequenced sample: PBMCs. The receptor's source is a woman between 40 and 50 years old in good health. Some clones in this sample may be carry-over from other donors' samples. For the CDR3, the DNA is TGTGCCAGCTCCGGGACAGGGGGCCCTTACACAGATACGCAGTATTTT. This codes for CASSGTGGPYTDTQYF.